These T cell receptor beta chains were read from a single sample in a study of spatial heterogeneity in lung cancer. TCRdb fed the 5' RACE reads into MiXCR, producing one record per CDR3 protein. The sample holds roughly 40,000 distinct CDR3 sequences, under 7.5% seen once. This specimen was PBMCs, taken at surgery. The receptor set was obtained from a female donor with early-stage non-small cell lung cancer. CDR3s include the opening cysteine and the closing phenylalanine or tryptophan. Fields, in order: CDR3 length, D gene, clone size, J gene, V gene, CDR3 DNA, CDR3 protein. D genes are given only for firm matches. A row's size may be missing; if present it is once, few, many or a size class.

15	TRBD1	many	TRBJ1-2	TRBV7-2	TGTGCCAGCAGCCTAACCCAGGGACAGCGTTATGGCTACACCTTC	CASSLTQGQRYGYTF
11	-	many	TRBJ2-5	TRBV29-1	TGCAGCACCCGGGCCCAAGAGACCCAGTACTTC	CSTRAQETQYF
13	-	many	TRBJ1-2	TRBV28	TGTGCCAGCAGCCCCGTGGGGGACTATGGCTACACCTTC	CASSPVGDYGYTF
15	TRBD1	many	TRBJ2-1	TRBV12-3/TRBV12-4	TGTGCCAGCAGTTTTCGTAACAGGGGGCAATATGAGCAGTTCTTC	CASSFRNRGQYEQFF
10	-	many	TRBJ1-1	TRBV29-1	TGCAGCGTTCGGGGCACTGAAGCTTTCTTT	CSVRGTEAFF
16	-	many	TRBJ2-3	TRBV7-2	TGTGCCAGCAGCTTAGTTGGGACCAAAAGCACAGATACGCAGTATTTT	CASSLVGTKSTDTQYF
13	-	many	TRBJ2-7	TRBV12-3/TRBV12-4	TGTGCCAGTTCGACAGGGAGGCTCTCCGAGCAGTACTTC	CASSTGRLSEQYF
18	TRBD1	-	TRBJ2-5	TRBV24-1	TGTGCCACCAGTGACCCCCTGGCCGGGACAGGGGGAAGCGAGACCCAGTACTTC	CATSDPLAGTGGSETQYF
14	-	few	TRBJ2-5	TRBV7-2	TGTGCCAGCAGCCCACTGGGAGCGGTAGAGACCCAGTACTTC	CASSPLGAVETQYF
14	TRBD1	many	TRBJ1-5	TRBV6-6	TGTGCCAGCAGTACAAGGGGGCCGAGGCAGCCCCAGCATTTT	CASSTRGPRQPQHF
11	-	many	TRBJ1-1	TRBV10-3	TGTGCCATCAGTGAGAGCACTGAAGCTTTCTTT	CAISESTEAFF
19	TRBD1	many	TRBJ2-6	TRBV11-2	TGTGCCAGCAGCCGAAAGCCCAACACGGGACAGGCAGGCGCCAACGTCCTGACTTTC	CASSRKPNTGQAGANVLTF
15	TRBD1	many	TRBJ2-4	TRBV27	TGTGCCAGCAGCCGAGAGGGGGCGGCCAAAAACATTCAGTACTTC	CASSREGAAKNIQYF
16	-	few	TRBJ1-1	TRBV7-2	TGTGCCAGCAGCTCGGCGGGGGGGGCAGGAAACACTGAAGCTTTCTTT	CASSSAGGAGNTEAFF
15	-	few	TRBJ1-4	TRBV15	TGTGCCACCAGGAGACAGACGGTCGCTAATGAAAAACTGTTTTTT	CATRRQTVANEKLFF
13	-	medium-sized	TRBJ1-1	TRBV20-1	TGCAGTGCTAGAGAGCAGGGGTCAGGAAGAGCTTTCTTT	CSAREQGSGRAFF
16	TRBD1	few	TRBJ2-7	TRBV7-9	TGTGCCAGCATCTCACAGGGGGCTAGGAGCTCCTACGAGCAGTACTTC	CASISQGARSSYEQYF
13	-	-	TRBJ1-5	TRBV20-1	TGCAGTGCTGGGGGGAGCTACAATCAGCCCCAGCATTTT	CSAGGSYNQPQHF
12	-	-	TRBJ2-5	TRBV7-9	TGTGCCAGCCGGTCCCTTGAAGAGACCCAGTACTTC	CASRSLEETQYF
17	TRBD1	few	TRBJ1-2	TRBV7-3	TGTGCCAGCAGCCCTAGGGGGACAGGAACCTCTAACTATGGCTACACCTTC	CASSPRGTGTSNYGYTF
16	-	few	TRBJ1-4	TRBV4-1	TGCGCCAGCAGCCAAGACGTCGGGACAACTAATGAAAAACTGTTTTTT	CASSQDVGTTNEKLFF
12	-	few	TRBJ1-5	TRBV20-1	TGCAGTGCTAGAGGGACAGTACAGCCCCAGCATTTT	CSARGTVQPQHF
15	-	many	TRBJ2-6	TRBV3-1	TGTGCCAGCAGCCTTACGCACTCTGGGGCCAACGTCCTGACTTTC	CASSLTHSGANVLTF
16	-	many	TRBJ1-1	TRBV20-1	TGCAGTGCTAGAGTACGAGGGGAGGGGATGAACACTGAAGCTTTCTTT	CSARVRGEGMNTEAFF
13	-	-	TRBJ1-2	TRBV11-2	TGTGCCAGCAGCCTTCAAGTTGCCTATGGCTACACCTTC	CASSLQVAYGYTF
14	-	-	TRBJ1-5	TRBV7-2	TGTGCCAGCAGCCCCCCAGACACCTATCAGCCCCAGCATTTT	CASSPPDTYQPQHF
13	-	-	TRBJ1-2	TRBV7-8	TGTGCCAGCAGCTTAGACATAGTGGCTGGCTACACCTTC	CASSLDIVAGYTF
13	-	-	TRBJ2-5	TRBV7-9	TGTGCCAGCAGCTTAGCACTCCAAGAGACCCAGTACTTC	CASSLALQETQYF
16	-	many	TRBJ2-2	TRBV10-1	TGCGCCAGCAGTCAAGATGTGAGTGGGAACACCGGGGAGCTGTTTTTT	CASSQDVSGNTGELFF
14	-	-	TRBJ2-7	TRBV27	TGTGCCAGCAGTGGGAGGAGAGGGGAGGACGAGCAGTACTTC	CASSGRRGEDEQYF
13	-	many	TRBJ1-1	TRBV7-9	TGTGCCGGAGCAGTTGGGGCAGTCACTGAAGCTTTCTTT	CAGAVGAVTEAFF
15	-	-	TRBJ1-3	TRBV7-2	TGTGCCAGCAGCTTAGACGGCAGTTTAGGAAACACCATATATTTT	CASSLDGSLGNTIYF
14	TRBD2	many	TRBJ2-3	TRBV5-1	TGCGCCAGCAGCTTGGGGACTAGCGGAGGTACGCAGTATTTT	CASSLGTSGGTQYF
15	TRBD1	many	TRBJ1-6	TRBV9	TGTGCCAGCAGCGTAGGTGGGACAGTCGCTTCACCCCTCCACTTT	CASSVGGTVASPLHF